The clone carrying this T cell receptor beta chain showed up just once. No antigen is known for it. This specimen comes from a study of cytomegalovirus exposure and HLA in healthy donors. Points from the study as a whole: In an earlier analysis, most TCR beta V segments were productive about 87% or about 30% of the time. Apparent HLA restriction characterized most CMV-associated TCR beta chains in a later analysis.

Both 60 Vbeta primers and 13 Jbeta primers went into the PCR. This table comes from immunoSEQ multiplex PCR, and its TCRdb copy is limited to in-frame clones, with some not included. In the table there are over 150,000 clones, 87% of which are singletons. The clonotype originates from a woman aged 25 to 39 in good health and CMV-seronegative. What was sequenced was PBMCs.

CDR3 nucleotide sequence: TGCAGCGTTGGGGAGGGACTAGCGGGGATCTCCCTCTCCTACGAGCAGTACTTC. Its translation is CSVGEGLAGISLSYEQYF. The chain links TRBV29-1 to TRBJ2-5, with TRBD2 matching over 13 bases. The end of the DNA fits TRBJ2-7 better, so the J call may be wrong. The CDR3 loop spans 18 amino acids. The germline V gene has CDR1 SQVTM and CDR2 ANQGSEA.